The clone carrying this TCR beta chain was seen only once. The data originate from a study of cytomegalovirus exposure and HLA in healthy donors. Trimming took 0 bases from V and 0 from J, leaving 13 bases between them. Germline V gene data show CDR1 as SGHTS and CDR2 as YDEGEE. The CDR3 is 17 residues long. Only in-frame clones appear in the TCRdb table, and some are missing; sequencing was by immunoSEQ multiplex PCR. Of roughly 63,000 clones listed, around 89% are singletons. What was sequenced was PBMCs. This receptor was obtained from a woman under 30 in good health and CMV-seronegative. The chain carries TRBV5-8 and TRBJ2-1, with D uncertain. The CDR3 is CASSLGGGYSSYNEQFF. In DNA, the CDR3 is TGTGCCAGCAGCTTGGGAGGCGGATATAGCTCCTACAATGAGCAGTTCTTC.